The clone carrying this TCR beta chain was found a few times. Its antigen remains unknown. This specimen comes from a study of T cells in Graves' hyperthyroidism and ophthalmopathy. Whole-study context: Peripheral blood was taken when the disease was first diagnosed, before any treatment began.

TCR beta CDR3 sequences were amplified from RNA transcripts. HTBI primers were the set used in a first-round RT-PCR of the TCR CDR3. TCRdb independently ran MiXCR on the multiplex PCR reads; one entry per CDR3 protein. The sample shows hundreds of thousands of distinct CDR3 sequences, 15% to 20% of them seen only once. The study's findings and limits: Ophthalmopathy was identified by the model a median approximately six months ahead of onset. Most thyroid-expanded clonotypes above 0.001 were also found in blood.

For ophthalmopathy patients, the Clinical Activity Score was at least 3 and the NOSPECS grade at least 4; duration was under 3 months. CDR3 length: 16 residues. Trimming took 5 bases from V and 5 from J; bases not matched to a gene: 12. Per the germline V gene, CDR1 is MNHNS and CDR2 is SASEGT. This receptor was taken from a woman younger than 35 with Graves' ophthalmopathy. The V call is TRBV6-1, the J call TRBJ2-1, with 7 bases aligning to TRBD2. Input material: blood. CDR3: CASSSHRPSGNNEQFF. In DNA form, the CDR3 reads TGTGCCAGCAGTTCCCACCGACCCAGCGGGAACAATGAGCAGTTCTTC.